This T cell receptor beta chain is drawn from a study of Ad26.COV2.S vaccination and SARS-CoV-2 variants. Sequencing used immunoSEQ multiplex PCR; TCRdb keeps in-frame clones, though not all of them. The table lists over 400,000 clones, 85% to 90% of them singletons. Trimming removed 1 base from V and 0 bases from J; junction bases left unmatched: 0. CDR1 and CDR2 (germline): SGHDT, YYEEEE. The CDR3 spans 15 residues. Treatment specified: some 19 received Ad26.COV2.S at low or high dose, single or two shots; several received placebo; per-sample allocation not given. Sampling took place 63 days after the first vaccine or placebo injection.

This chain connects TRBV5-6 to TRBJ1-5; 8 positions agree with TRBD1. The receptor was derived from a person between 18 and 59 years old who received the Ad26.COV2.S COVID-19 vaccine or a placebo. Sequencing used peripheral blood, obtained in a trial of Ad26.COV2.S vaccine versus placebo. The CDR3 loop is CASSLQGASNQPQHF. The CDR3 DNA is TGTGCCAGCAGCTTGCAGGGGGCTAGCAATCAGCCCCAGCATTTT.